The sequence of this TCR beta chain was determined in a study of T cells after yellow fever vaccination. For the study at large: Researchers used SMART-Seq v4 Ultra Low Input to prepare fractions that had low cell numbers.

Generation of TCR cDNA used 5'RACE template switching (which added a universal primer site and UMIs). TCRdb re-analysed the 5' RACE reads in MiXCR, keeping a single row per CDR3 protein. The sample gives 300,000 to 400,000 distinct CDR3 sequences, around 13% of which show up once; 2.5% to 3.5% is in the top ten. The CDR3 is 14 amino acids. From germline, CDR1 is SQVTM and CDR2 ANQGSEA. Trimming shortened V by 5 bases and J by 4 bases, and 17 bases separated the two germline ends. In its sample, this clonotype was seen a few times. Its matching antigen is unknown. Findings of the study overall: Among primary-vaccination clones, most reappeared after the booster, at 96% for CD4 and approximately 90% for CD8. Abundant clonotypes (contaminants from the bulk population) could be present in FACS-sorted repertoires.

V is TRBV29-1 and J is TRBJ1-1, with D unresolved. The clonotype was recovered from a man younger than 30 who received the YFV17D yellow fever vaccine. The starting material was CD4+ T cells sorted from PBMCs, obtained 15 days after the yellow fever booster vaccination. This CDR3 is CSVLAEVGGTEAFF. In DNA, the CDR3 is TGCAGCGTTCTGGCGGAGGTCGGCGGCACTGAAGCTTTCTTT. Supplemented by reference TRBV29-1 and TRBJ1-1, the full variable domain reads SAVISQKPSRDICQRGTSLTIQCQVDSQVTMMFWYRQQPGQSLTLIATANQGSEATYESGFVIDKFPISRPNLTFSTLTVSNMSPEDSSIYLCSVLAEVGGTEAFFGQGTRLTVV.